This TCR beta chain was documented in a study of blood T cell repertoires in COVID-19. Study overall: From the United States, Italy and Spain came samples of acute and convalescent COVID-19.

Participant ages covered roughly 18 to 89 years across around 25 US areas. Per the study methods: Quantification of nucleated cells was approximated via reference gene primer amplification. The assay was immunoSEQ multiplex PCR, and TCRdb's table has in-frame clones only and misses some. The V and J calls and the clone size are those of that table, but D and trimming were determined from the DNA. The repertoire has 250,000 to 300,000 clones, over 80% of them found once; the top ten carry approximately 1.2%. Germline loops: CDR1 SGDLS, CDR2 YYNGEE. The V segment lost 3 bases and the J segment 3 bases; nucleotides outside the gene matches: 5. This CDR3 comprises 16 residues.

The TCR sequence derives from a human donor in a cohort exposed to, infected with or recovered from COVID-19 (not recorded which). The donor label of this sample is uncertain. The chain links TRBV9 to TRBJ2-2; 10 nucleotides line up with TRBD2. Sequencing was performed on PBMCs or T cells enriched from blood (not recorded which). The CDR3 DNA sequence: TGTGCCAGCAGCGCGAAACTAGCGGGACACACCGGGGAGCTGTTTTTT. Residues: CASSAKLAGHTGELFF.